This T cell receptor (beta chain) was profiled in a study of blood T cell repertoires in COVID-19. The assay was immunoSEQ multiplex PCR, and TCRdb's table has in-frame clones only and misses some. This table has roughly 300,000 clones, more than 85% appearing once. Looked up from germline, CDR1 is LNHDA and CDR2 is SQIVND (reference sequence). The V end lost 4 bases, the J end lost 7 bases, and 13 bases lay between the germline ends. The CDR3 is 14 amino acids. The chain recombines TRBV19 with TRBJ1-4; D call uncertain. This TCR was recovered from a woman aged 25 to 45 who had recovered from COVID-19. The material sequenced was PBMCs or T cells enriched from blood (not recorded which). CDR3 protein: CASSTGNYIEKLFF. The CDR3 nucleotides read TGTGCCAGTAGTACGGGTAATTATATTGAAAAACTGTTTTTT.